This TCR beta chain derives from a study of CD8+ T cells in alopecia areata. About the research overall: Patients received oral tofacitinib, 5 to 10 mg twice daily, for moderate-to-severe alopecia areata.

Details on this clone: Its antigen is as yet unknown.

Overall study findings and caveats: Lesional tissue from the scalp (especially in alopecia totalis/universalis) showed higher clonality than normal scalp.

Researchers took lesional scalp punch biopsies and peripheral blood from people who were alopecia areata patients. Sorting of PBMCs yielded the CD4+ and CD8+ T cells. Investigators isolated RNA and reverse transcribed it into cDNA to act as the sequencing template. Sequenced by immunoSEQ multiplex PCR; TCRdb stores in-frame clones only, minus some. The sample records 60,000 to 70,000 clones, approximately 46% being singletons. The clonotype comes from a human donor with alopecia areata. The sequencing here drew on CD8+ T cells sorted from blood, taken at week 0.

The CDR3: CASSRGSNLPQHF. In DNA form, the CDR3 reads TGTGCCAGCAGCCGGGGGTCGAATCTACCCCAGCATTTT. V usage is TRBV9 and J usage is TRBJ1-5; D perhaps matches TRBD1 (5 bases). Trimming removed 4 bases from V and 10 bases from J, with 15 bases in between. Germline V gene data show CDR1 as SGDLS and CDR2 as YYNGEE. CDR3 length equals 13 residues. Full variable domain (rest looked up from reference TRBV9 and TRBJ1-5): DSGVTQTPKHLITATGQRVTLRCSPRSGDLSVYWYQQSLDQGLQFLIQYYNGEERAKGNILERFSAQQFPDLHSELNLSSLELGDSALYFCASSRGSNLPQHFGDGTRLSIL.